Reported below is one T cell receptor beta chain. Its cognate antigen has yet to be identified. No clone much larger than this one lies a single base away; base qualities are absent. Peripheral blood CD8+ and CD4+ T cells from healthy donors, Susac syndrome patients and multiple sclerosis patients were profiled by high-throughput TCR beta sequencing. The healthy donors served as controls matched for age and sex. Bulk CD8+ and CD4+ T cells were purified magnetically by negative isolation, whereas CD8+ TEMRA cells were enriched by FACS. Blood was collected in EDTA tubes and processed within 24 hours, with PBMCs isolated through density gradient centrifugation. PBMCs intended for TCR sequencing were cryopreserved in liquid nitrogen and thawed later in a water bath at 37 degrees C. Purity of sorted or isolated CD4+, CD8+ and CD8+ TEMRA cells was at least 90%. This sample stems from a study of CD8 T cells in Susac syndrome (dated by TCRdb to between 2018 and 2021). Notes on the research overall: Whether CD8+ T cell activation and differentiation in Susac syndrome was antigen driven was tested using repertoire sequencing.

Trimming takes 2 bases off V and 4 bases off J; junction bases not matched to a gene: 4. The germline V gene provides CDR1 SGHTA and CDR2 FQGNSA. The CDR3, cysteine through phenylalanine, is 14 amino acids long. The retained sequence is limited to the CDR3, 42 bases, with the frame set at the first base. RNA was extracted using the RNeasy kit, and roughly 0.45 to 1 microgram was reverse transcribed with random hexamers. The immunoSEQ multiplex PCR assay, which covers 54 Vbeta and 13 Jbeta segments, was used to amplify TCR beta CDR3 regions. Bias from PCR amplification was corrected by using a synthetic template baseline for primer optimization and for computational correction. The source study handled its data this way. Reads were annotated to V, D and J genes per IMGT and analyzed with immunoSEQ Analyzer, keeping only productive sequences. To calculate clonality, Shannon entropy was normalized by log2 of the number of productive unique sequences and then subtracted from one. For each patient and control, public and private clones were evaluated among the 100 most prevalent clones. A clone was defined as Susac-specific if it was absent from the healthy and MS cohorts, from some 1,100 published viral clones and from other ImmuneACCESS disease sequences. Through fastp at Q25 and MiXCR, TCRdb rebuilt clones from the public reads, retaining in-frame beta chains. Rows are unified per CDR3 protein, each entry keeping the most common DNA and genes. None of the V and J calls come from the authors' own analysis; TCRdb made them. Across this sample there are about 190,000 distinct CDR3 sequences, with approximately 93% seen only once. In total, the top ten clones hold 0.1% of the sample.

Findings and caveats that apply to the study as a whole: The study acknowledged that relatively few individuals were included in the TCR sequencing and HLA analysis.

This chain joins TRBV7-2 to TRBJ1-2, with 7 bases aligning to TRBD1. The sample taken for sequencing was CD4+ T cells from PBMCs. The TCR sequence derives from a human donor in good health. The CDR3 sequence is CASSLTTGSYGYTF. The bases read TGTGCCAGCAGCTTAACGACAGGGTCCTATGGCTACACCTTC.